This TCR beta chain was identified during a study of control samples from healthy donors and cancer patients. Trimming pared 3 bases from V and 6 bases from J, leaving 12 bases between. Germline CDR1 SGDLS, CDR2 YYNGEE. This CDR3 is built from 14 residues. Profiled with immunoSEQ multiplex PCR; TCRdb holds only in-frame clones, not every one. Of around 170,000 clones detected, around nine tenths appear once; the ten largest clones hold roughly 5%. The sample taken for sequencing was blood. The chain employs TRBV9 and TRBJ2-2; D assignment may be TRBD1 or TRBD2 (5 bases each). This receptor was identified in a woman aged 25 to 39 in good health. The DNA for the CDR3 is TGTGCCAGCAGCGCCCCTCGGGGACCCGGGGAGCTGTTTTTT. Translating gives CASSAPRGPGELFF.